Below, one T cell receptor beta chain is given with its context. The CDR3 has 16 residues. V shed 6 bases and J 1 base; nucleotides not matched to a gene: 11. The germline CDR1 and CDR2 sequences are KGHSH and LQKENI. The data were obtained in a study of blood T cell repertoires in COVID-19. Looking at the study overall: Donors in the United States, Italy and Spain gave samples during acute or convalescent COVID-19. T cells, B-cell-depleted T cells, or PBMCs supplied cDNA or gDNA.

Here immunoSEQ multiplex PCR was the method, and the copy in TCRdb shows in-frame clones only, minus some. The table has about 130,000 clones, around 80% seen once; the top ten hold about 40%. The sequence was collected from a man between 40 and 49 years old with active or convalescent COVID-19. This rearrangement joins TRBV18 to TRBJ1-1, with 7 positions matching TRBD1. Specimen: peripheral blood. The CDR3 loop is CASSRSITGANTEAFF. Here the CDR3 DNA reads TGTGCCAGCTCCAGAAGTATTACAGGGGCGAACACTGAAGCTTTCTTT.